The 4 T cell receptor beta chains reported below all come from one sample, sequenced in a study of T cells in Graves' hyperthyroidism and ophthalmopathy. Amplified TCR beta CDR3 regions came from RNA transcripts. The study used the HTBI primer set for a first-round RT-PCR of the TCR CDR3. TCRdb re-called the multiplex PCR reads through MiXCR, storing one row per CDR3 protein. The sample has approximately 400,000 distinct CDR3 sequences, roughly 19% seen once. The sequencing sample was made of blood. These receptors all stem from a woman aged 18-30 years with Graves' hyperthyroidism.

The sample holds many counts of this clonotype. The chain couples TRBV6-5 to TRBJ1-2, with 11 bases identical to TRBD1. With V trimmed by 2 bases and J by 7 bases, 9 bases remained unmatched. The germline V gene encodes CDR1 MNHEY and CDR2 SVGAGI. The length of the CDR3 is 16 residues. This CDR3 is CASSYLVGQGASGYTF. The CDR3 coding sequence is TGTGCCAGCAGTTACCTTGTCGGACAGGGGGCTTCTGGCTACACCTTC.

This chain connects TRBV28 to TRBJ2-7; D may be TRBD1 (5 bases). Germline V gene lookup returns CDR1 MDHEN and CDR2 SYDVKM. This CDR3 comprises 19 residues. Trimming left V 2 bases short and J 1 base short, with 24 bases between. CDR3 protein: CASSLSPRLGQGGSYEQYF. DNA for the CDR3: TGTGCCAGCAGTTTAAGTCCTCGTTTGGGGCAGGGTGGTTCCTACGAGCAGTACTTC.

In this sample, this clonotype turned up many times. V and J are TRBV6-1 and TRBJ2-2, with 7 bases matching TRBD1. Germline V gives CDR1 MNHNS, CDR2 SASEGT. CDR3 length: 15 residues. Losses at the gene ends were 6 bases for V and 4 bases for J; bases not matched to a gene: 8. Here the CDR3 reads CASRKGQLATGELFF. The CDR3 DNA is TGTGCCAGCAGGAAGGGACAGTTAGCCACCGGGGAGCTGTTTTTT.

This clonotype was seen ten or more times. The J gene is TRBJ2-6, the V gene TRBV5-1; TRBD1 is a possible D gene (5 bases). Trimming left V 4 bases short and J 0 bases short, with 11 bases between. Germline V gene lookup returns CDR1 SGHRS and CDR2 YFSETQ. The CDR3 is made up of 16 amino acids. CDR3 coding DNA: TGCGCCAGCAGCAAGGAACAGGTCTCTGGGGCCAACGTCCTGACTTTC. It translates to CASSKEQVSGANVLTF.